Listed here is a single T cell receptor beta chain. In its sample, this clonotype was seen many times. No cognate antigen has been identified for it. Per-base quality was not reported, and no clone a single base away is much larger than it. The library was made by PCR. Instrument used: Illumina HiSeq 2500. Molecular barcoding was employed in the preparation of TCR libraries, with unique molecular identifiers being used to normalize TCRbeta repertoire quantification. In-frame beta chains were kept once TCRdb had trimmed the public reads at Q25 with fastp and called clones with MiXCR. Rows are combined by CDR3 protein, so each entry shows the most common genes and DNA. This sample holds over 200,000 distinct CDR3 sequences; 8% to 9.5% were observed only once. Clones ranked in the top ten supply 5% to 7% of the sample. The sample originates from a study of T-cell reconstitution after alpha-beta-depleted transplantation in children (dated by TCRdb to between 2015 and 2016). For context, the study as a whole: Using TCR repertoire profiling, the study followed T-cell immune reconstitution in a quantitative way in children after TCRalphabeta/CD19-depleted allogeneic hematopoietic cell transplantation.

The CDR3 goes from the cysteine to the phenylalanine over 16 residues. The kept DNA is CDR3 alone, 48 bases in frame from the first base. After removal of 6 bases from V and 2 bases from J, the junction retains 12 bases not matched to a gene. CDR1 SGHTA and CDR2 FQGNSA were looked up in the germline V gene. Material: PBMCs from the stem cell graft donor, obtained from the stem cell graft. The sequence joins TRBV7-2 to TRBJ1-2; 7 central bases correspond to TRBD1. This clonotype was obtained from a human donor who donated a stem cell graft to a child with acute lymphoblastic leukemia. CDR3 reads: CASSFQGGNLNYGYTF. The DNA is TGTGCCAGCAGTTTTCAGGGGGGCAACCTCAACTATGGCTACACCTTC.